The 5 T cell receptor beta chains below were found in one sample sequenced in a study of shared clonotypes between healthy human individuals. TCRdb keeps only in-frame clones here, not all; method: immunoSEQ multiplex PCR. The sample includes some 2.4 million clones, roughly 93% of them seen just once. Material for sequencing was naive CD4+ T cells from PBMCs. Subset defined: CD45RA+ positively selected. The receptor source for this set is a man between 18 and 29 years old in good health. Some clones in this sample may be carry-over from other donors' samples.

The chain employs TRBV25-1 and TRBJ2-3; 11 positions match TRBD1. The CDR3 has 15 amino acids. Losses at the gene ends were 6 bases for V and 2 bases for J; bases not matched to a gene: 4. The V gene's germline CDR1 is MGHDK and CDR2 SYGVNS. The CDR3, as DNA: TGTGCCAGCAGAGCGGGACAGGGGGTCACAGATACGCAGTATTTT. Translated, it gives CASRAGQGVTDTQYF.

For the CDR3, the DNA is TGTGCCAGCAGACAGGGTACGACTGAAGCTTTCTTT. This codes for CASRQGTTEAFF. The chain has TRBV6-1 and TRBJ1-1; tentative D call: TRBD1 (6 bases). Germline V gene data show CDR1 as MNHNS and CDR2 as SASEGT. This CDR3 region has 12 residues. Trimming took 6 bases from V and 5 from J, leaving 10 bases between them.

The rearrangement uses TRBV5-1 and TRBJ1-2; 9 positions match TRBD1. Germline V gene sequence: CDR1 SGHRS, CDR2 YFSETQ. Unmatched junction bases numbered 9, after V lost 4 bases and J lost 5 bases. There are 15 residues in the CDR3. As DNA, the CDR3 is TGCGCCAGCAGCAGTACAGGGGGCCCGGTATATGGCTACACCTTC. Protein sequence: CASSSTGGPVYGYTF.

The genes are TRBV7-2 and TRBJ1-1; the D gene is possibly TRBD1 (5 bases). V was pared by 2 bases and J by 3 bases, with 22 bases between. In germline, CDR1 is SGHTA, CDR2 FQGNSA. The CDR3 totals 18 residues. The CDR3 DNA follows: TGTGCCAGCAGCTTAAACCTCAGGGAAGGAAAGGGGCACACTGAAGCTTTCTTT. This codes for CASSLNLREGKGHTEAFF.

The chain uses TRBV10-1 and TRBJ2-3; no reliable D call. The V end was cut by 5 bases, the J end by 6 bases, with 12 bases between. Germline V gives CDR1 WNHNN, CDR2 SYGVQD (reference sequence). This CDR3 region has 13 residues. The DNA for the CDR3 is TGCGCCAGCAGTCCGAGTTCAGCCGATACGCAGTATTTT. Translation gives CASSPSSADTQYF.